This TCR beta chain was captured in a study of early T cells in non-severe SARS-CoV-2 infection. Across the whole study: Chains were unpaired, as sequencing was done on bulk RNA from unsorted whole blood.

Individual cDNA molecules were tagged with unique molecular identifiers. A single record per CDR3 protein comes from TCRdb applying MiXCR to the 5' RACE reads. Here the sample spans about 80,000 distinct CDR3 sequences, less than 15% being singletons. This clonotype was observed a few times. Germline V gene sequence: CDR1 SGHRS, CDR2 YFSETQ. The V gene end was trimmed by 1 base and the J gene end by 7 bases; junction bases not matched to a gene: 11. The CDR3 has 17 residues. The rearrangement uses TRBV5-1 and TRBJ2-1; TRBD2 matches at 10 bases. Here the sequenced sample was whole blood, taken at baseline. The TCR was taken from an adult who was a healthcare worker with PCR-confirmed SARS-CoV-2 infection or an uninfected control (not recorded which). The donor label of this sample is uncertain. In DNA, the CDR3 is TGCGCCAGCAGCTTGACTAGCGGGAAAATGCTGGGGAATGAGCAGTTCTTC. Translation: CASSLTSGKMLGNEQFF.